These T cell receptor beta chains were read from a single sample in a study of shared clonotypes between healthy human individuals. The assay was immunoSEQ multiplex PCR, and TCRdb's table has in-frame clones only and misses some. Of roughly 1,600,000 clones detected, around 98.5% appear once; the ten largest clones hold approximately 0.4%. Sequencing used naive CD4+ T cells sorted from blood. These receptor sequences come from a young man in good health. Each CDR3 is given without its conserved first and last residue. Clone size appears in some rows only: once, few, many, or a class for an expanded clone.

TRBV7-8,TRBJ2-7,NA,12,ASSLVGQSYEQY
TRBV28,TRBJ2-5,once,13,ASSFLGRGKETQY
TRBV18,TRBJ2-2,NA,15,ASSQHEAGSNTGELF
TRBV7-9,TRBJ1-2,NA,11,ASSPRQEAGYT
TRBV5-6,TRBJ2-6,few,15,ASSPGLLTSGANVLT
TRBV9,TRBJ2-1,NA,13,ASSAAGGTYNEQF
TRBV5-4,TRBJ2-7,NA,13,ASSLEGGRAREQY
TRBV7-7,TRBJ2-5,few,13,ASSPDPPRGETQY
TRBV7-9,TRBJ2-3,once,14,ASSLSLAGAGDTQY
TRBV6-5,TRBJ1-1,NA,12,ASSRQLSEPEAF
TRBV6-6,TRBJ1-5,once,14,ASSPNRSGPHRPQH
TRBV7-3,TRBJ2-7,NA,12,ASSPAGAGNEQY
TRBV18,TRBJ2-1,NA,15,ASSPNRQGVSYNEQF
TRBV5-4,TRBJ2-2,NA,14,ASSRAGQANTGELF
TRBV28,TRBJ2-3,NA,14,ASSPNEAGRIDTQY
TRBV15,TRBJ2-7,NA,12,ATSLTLGSYEQY
TRBV18,TRBJ2-7,NA,10,ASSPPSSEQY
TRBV28,TRBJ1-5,NA,12,ASSRGRRDQPQH
TRBV5-1,TRBJ2-1,once,13,ASSYGLADDNEQF
TRBV6-4,TRBJ2-2,NA,12,ASSAGTNTGELF
TRBV7-9,TRBJ1-5,NA,13,ASSLGGQGLQPQH
TRBV5-1,TRBJ1-5,once,13,ASSPTGSLGQPQH
TRBV4-2,TRBJ1-2,NA,19,ASSQDLGGFSSISFFYGYT
TRBV27,TRBJ2-1,NA,15,ASSSIRLAGIGNEQF
TRBV11-3,TRBJ2-1,NA,11,ASSLGTNNEQF
TRBV5-6,TRBJ2-7,once,13,ASSFTGTYSYEQY
TRBV5-1,TRBJ2-7,NA,15,ASSLAQASGSSGEQY
TRBV2,TRBJ2-3,NA,13,ASSELVRVPDTQY
TRBV10-1,TRBJ2-2,NA,11,ASRTSTSGELF
TRBV7-8,TRBJ2-7,NA,12,ASPGLAASYEQY
TRBV9,TRBJ2-7,NA,17,ASSEDQGLGQGGQTEQY
TRBV18,TRBJ2-3,NA,11,ASSPARADTQY
TRBV9,TRBJ2-1,once,15,ASSAPQGVRLYNEQF
TRBV4-1,TRBJ2-3,NA,14,ASSLVGAGSTDTQY
TRBV6-5,TRBJ1-2,NA,13,ASSYVRPGMGGYT
TRBV4-3,TRBJ2-7,NA,11,ASSQDLMYEQY
TRBV5-1,TRBJ2-3,NA,13,ASRAGTKAEDTQY
TRBV7-2,TRBJ1-3,NA,11,ASSSNPGNTIY